This T cell receptor beta chain was recorded in a study of shared clonotypes between healthy human individuals. Overall study findings and caveats: Unshared clonotypes carried lower generation probabilities than those common to all four donors.

Partitioning of CD4+ cells yielded a CD45RA+ naive subset and a CD45RA-negative memory subset. For this clone: The antigen remains unidentified. The same CDR3 arises from other DNA sequences in this sample as well.

The germline V gene has CDR1 SGHAT and CDR2 FQNNGV. The CDR3 is made up of 14 amino acids. The V and J ends lost 2 bases and 4 bases, in that order; junction bases with no gene match: 0. The assay was run at deep level. Under the authors' procedure: ImmunoSEQ sequences covered only the junction and lacked quality scores; filtering therefore differed. Using immunoSEQ multiplex PCR, the repertoire was profiled, and TCRdb retains in-frame clones only, with some absent. Clone size and V and J calls were adopted from that table, with D and trimming inferred from the DNA. Of approximately 720,000 clones detected, roughly 70% appear once; the ten largest clones hold approximately 2%.

The sample consisted of memory CD4+ T cells sorted from blood. Subset noted: CD45RA-negative fraction. The sequence came from a woman in her 30s in good health. The chain has TRBV11-2 and TRBJ2-2, with TRBD1 identical over 8 bases. The CDR3 here is CASSLQGATGELFF. The CDR3 nucleotides read TGTGCCAGCAGCTTACAGGGGGCCACCGGGGAGCTGTTTTTT.